This T cell receptor beta chain is from a study of beta chain features in type 1 diabetes. Study in general: Sorted cell examination encompassed approximately 110 million cells across all samples. Study-level findings and limits: Among all four CD4+ subsets, Type 1 diabetes patients had TCRB CDR3s that were moderately but significantly shorter.

The isolated RNA, all of it, was reverse transcribed, so expressed TCRB transcripts were what got sequenced. The protocol was immunoSEQ multiplex PCR, while the TCRdb copy is restricted to in-frame clones and leaves out a portion. This table has 250,000 to 300,000 clones, about 23% appearing once. Blood was collected once per donor into heparin, averaging approximately 110 mL. CD4+ naive, central memory, regulatory and stem cell-like memory cells were sorted via CD45RO/CCR7/CD25/CD127/CD95/CD27. Purity exceeded 98% in all sorted populations. This clone has just a few counts. Its target is unknown. This clonotype originated in a woman in her 30s with type 1 diabetes. The sample comprised naive CD4+ T cells from blood.

CDR3 nucleotide sequence: TGTGCCAGCAACCCCAGGGCCGCCAGATCTACCGGGGAGCTGTTTTTT. Encoded protein: CASNPRAARSTGELFF. V gene TRBV13 combines with J gene TRBJ2-2; perhaps TRBD1 as D (5 bases). The CDR3 is 16 amino acids. V was shortened by 7 bases and J by 5 bases, with 20 bases between the two germline ends. Germline CDR1 PRHDT, CDR2 FYEKMQ (reference sequence).